The T cell receptor (beta chain) under discussion was sequenced for a study of T cell responses to AZD1222 COVID-19 vaccine. Study-wide results and caveats: Without day 14 samples, only post-peak T cell repertoires were studied.

Looked up from germline, CDR1 is SGHAT and CDR2 is FQNNGV. The CDR3 has 14 amino acids. Trimming stripped 5 bases from V and 8 bases from J, with 17 bases between. Of note for this clone: Its antigen is not identified.

TCRdb's copy holds only in-frame clones and misses some; the assay was immunoSEQ multiplex PCR. The table includes more than 85,000 clones, less than 95% detected once. This clonotype was obtained from an adult who received the AZD1222 COVID-19 vaccine. The sample was peripheral blood, taken 28 days after the second AZD1222 dose. V gene TRBV11-2 combines with J gene TRBJ2-3; the D gene is possibly TRBD2 (5 bases). CDR3 sequence reads: CASSPRRASSTQYF. The CDR3 DNA reads TGTGCCAGCAGCCCGCGGCGGGCGTCTAGTACGCAGTATTTT.